The entry below gives a single TCR beta chain sequence along with its context. One base away lies a much larger clone, so this may be a sequencing read error. The sample belongs to a study of tumor-infiltrating lymphocytes in primary liver carcinoma. From around 500 ng of total RNA, TCR beta-specific cDNA was reverse-transcribed using a constant-region primer. TCR beta libraries came from three nested multiplex PCR rounds using slightly modified ARM-PCR. TCRdb re-called the multiplex PCR reads with MiXCR, one entry per CDR3 protein. The data contain some 22,000 distinct CDR3 sequences, roughly 80% of them seen just once; the ten biggest clones take up less than 40%. Co-extraction of both nucleic acids (RNA and DNA) used roughly 20-34 mg of unsorted bulk tissue. This TCR was recovered from a woman in her twenties or thirties with primary liver carcinoma and hepatitis B virus infection. Material for sequencing was liver tumor tissue from sampling region 5. Subset: tumor region T5, tumor centre.

The CDR3 sequence: CVSDSREETQYF. CDR3 in DNA: TGTGTCAGCGACTCTCGGGAGGAGACCCAGTACTTC. This sequence joins TRBV6-1 and TRBJ2-5, with a tentative D call TRBD2 (6 bases). This CDR3 region has 12 residues. Germline CDR1 reads MNHNS; CDR2 reads SASEGT.